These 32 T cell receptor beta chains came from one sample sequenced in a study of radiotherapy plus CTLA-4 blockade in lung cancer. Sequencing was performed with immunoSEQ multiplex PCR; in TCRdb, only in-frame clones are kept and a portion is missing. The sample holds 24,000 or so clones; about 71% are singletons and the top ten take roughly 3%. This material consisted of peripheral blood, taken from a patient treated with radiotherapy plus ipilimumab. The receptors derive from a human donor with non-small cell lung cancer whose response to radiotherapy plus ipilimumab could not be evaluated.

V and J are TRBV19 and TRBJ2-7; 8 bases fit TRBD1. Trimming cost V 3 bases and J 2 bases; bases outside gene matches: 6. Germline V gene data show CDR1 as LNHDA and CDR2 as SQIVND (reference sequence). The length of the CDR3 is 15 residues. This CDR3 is CASSIAGTGAYEQYF. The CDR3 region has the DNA TGTGCCAGTAGTATCGCCGGGACAGGAGCCTACGAGCAGTACTTC. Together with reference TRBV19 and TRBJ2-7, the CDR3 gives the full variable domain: DGGITQSPKYLFRKEGQNVTLSCEQNLNHDAMYWYRQDPGQGLRLIYYSQIVNDFQKGDIAEGYSVSREKKESFPLTVTSAQKNPTAFYLCASSIAGTGAYEQYFGPGTRLTVT.

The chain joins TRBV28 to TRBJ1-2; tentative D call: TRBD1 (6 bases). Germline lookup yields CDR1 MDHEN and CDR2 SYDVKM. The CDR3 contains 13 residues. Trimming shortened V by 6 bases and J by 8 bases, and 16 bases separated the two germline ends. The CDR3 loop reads CASSLGAVGGYTF. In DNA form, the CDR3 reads TGTGCCAGCAGCCTGGGGGCGGTCGGGGGCTACACCTTC.

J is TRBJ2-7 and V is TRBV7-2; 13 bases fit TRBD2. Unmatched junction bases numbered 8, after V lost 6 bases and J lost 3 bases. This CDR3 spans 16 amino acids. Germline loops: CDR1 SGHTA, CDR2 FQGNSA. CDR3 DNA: TGTGCCAGCAGGCCCCGGACTAGCGGGAGCCACTACGAGCAGTACTTC. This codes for CASRPRTSGSHYEQYF.

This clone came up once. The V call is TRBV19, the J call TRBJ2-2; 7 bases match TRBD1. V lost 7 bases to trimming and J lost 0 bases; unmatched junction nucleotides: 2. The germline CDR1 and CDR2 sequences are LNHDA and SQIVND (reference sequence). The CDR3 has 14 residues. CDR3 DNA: TGTGCCAGTATTGGGACAGCGAACACCGGGGAGCTGTTTTTT. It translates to CASIGTANTGELFF.

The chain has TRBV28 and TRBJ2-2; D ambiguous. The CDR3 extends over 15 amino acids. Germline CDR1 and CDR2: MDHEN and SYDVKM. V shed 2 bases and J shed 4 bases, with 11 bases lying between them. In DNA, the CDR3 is TGTGCCAGCAGTTTAAATGGCAGAACCACCGGGGAGCTGTTTTTT. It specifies CASSLNGRTTGELFF.

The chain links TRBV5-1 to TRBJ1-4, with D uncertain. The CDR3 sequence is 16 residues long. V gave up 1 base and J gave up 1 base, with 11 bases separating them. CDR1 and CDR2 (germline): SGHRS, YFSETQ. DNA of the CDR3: TGCGCCAGCAGCTTGAGTCTCGGCGGAACTAATGAAAAACTGTTTTTT. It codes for CASSLSLGGTNEKLFF. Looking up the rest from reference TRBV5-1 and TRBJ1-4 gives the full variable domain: KAGVTQTPRYLIKTRGQQVTLSCSPISGHRSVSWYQQTPGQGLQFLFEYFSETQRNKGNFPGRFSGRQFSNSRSEMNVSTLELGDSALYLCASSLSLGGTNEKLFFGSGTQLSVL.

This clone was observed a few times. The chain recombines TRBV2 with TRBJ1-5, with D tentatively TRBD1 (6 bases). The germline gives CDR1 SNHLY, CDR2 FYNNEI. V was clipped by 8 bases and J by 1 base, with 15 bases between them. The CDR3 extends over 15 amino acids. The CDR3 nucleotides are TGTGCCAGCGGTAGCCAGGGGCAAAGCAATCAGCCCCAGCATTTT. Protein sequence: CASGSQGQSNQPQHF.

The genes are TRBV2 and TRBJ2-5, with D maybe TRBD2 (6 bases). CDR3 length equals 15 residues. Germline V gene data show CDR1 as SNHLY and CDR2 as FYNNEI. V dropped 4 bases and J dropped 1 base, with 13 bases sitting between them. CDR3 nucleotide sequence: TGTGCCAGCAGTGGCGGCGGGGCAAGCCAAGAGACCCAGTACTTC. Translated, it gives CASSGGGASQETQYF. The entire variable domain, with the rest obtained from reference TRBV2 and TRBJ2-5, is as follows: EPEVTQTPSHQVTQMGQEVILRCVPISNHLYFYWYRQILGQKVEFLVSFYNNEISEKSEIFDDQFSVERPDGSNFTLKIRSTKLEDSAMYFCASSGGGASQETQYFGPGTRLLVL.

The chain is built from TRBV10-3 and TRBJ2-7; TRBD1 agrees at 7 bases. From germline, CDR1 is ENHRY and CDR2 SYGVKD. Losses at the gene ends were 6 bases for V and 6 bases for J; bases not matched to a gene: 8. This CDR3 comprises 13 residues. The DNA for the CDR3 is TGTGCCATCAGCTTATACAGGGGCGGCGAGCAGTACTTC. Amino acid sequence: CAISLYRGGEQYF.

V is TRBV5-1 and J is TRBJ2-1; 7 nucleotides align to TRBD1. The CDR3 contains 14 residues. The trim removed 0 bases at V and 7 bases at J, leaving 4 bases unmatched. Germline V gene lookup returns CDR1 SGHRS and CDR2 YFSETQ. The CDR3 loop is CASSLEGAGNEQFF. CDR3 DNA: TGCGCCAGCAGCTTGGAGGGGGCTGGGAATGAGCAGTTCTTC. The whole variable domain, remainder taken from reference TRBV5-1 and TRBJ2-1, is KAGVTQTPRYLIKTRGQQVTLSCSPISGHRSVSWYQQTPGQGLQFLFEYFSETQRNKGNFPGRFSGRQFSNSRSEMNVSTLELGDSALYLCASSLEGAGNEQFFGPGTRLTVL.

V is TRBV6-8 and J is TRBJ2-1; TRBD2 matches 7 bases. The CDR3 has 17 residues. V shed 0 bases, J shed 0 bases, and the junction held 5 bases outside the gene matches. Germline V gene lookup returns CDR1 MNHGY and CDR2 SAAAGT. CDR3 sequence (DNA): TGTGCCAGCAGTTACTCTAGCGGGCCGAGCTCCTACAATGAGCAGTTCTTC. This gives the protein CASSYSSGPSSYNEQFF.

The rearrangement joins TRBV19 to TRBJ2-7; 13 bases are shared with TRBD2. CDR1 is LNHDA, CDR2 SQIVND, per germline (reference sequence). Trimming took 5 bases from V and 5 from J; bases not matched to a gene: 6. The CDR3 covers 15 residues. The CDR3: CASSPTSGRLDEQYF. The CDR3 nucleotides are TGTGCCAGTAGTCCGACTAGCGGGAGGCTTGACGAGCAGTACTTC.

CDR3 in DNA: TGTGCCAGCAGCTCACCGGGACTAAGGGTAATAAGCACAGATACGCAGTATTTT. Encoded protein: CASSSPGLRVISTDTQYF. J is TRBJ2-3 and V is TRBV7-2; 7 bases match TRBD2. V trimming: 4 bases; J trimming: 0 bases; junction bases outside the gene matches: 13. Germline V gene sequence: CDR1 SGHTA, CDR2 FQGNSA. The CDR3 consists of 18 residues.

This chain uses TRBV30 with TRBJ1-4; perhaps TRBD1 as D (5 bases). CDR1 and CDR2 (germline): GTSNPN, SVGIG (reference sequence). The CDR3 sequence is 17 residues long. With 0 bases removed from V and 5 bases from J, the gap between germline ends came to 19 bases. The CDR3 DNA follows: TGTGCCTGGAGTGTACTTTTTCGGCGGGACCCCAATGAAAAACTGTTTTTT. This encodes CAWSVLFRRDPNEKLFF.

The CDR3 is CASSSRTGNGYTF. CDR3 DNA: TGTGCCAGCAGTTCTCGGACAGGGAATGGCTACACCTTC. The chain combines TRBV27 with TRBJ1-2, with TRBD1 matching over 8 bases. The V and J ends lost 4 bases and 6 bases, in that order; junction bases with no gene match: 4. The germline gives CDR1 MNHEY, CDR2 SMNVEV (reference sequence). This CDR3 contains 13 residues.

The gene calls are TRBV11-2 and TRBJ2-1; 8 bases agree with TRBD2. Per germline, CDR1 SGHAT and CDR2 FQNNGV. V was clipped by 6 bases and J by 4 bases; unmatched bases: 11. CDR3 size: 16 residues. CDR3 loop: CASRTIRGGRYNEQFF. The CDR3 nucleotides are TGTGCCAGCAGAACCATCCGTGGCGGGAGGTACAATGAGCAGTTCTTC.

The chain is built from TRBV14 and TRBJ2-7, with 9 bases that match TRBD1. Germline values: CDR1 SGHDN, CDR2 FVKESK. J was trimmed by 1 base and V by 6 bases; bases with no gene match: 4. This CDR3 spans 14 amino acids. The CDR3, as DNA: TGTGCCAGCAGGCGCGGGACAGGGTCCTACGAGCAGTACTTC. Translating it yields CASRRGTGSYEQYF. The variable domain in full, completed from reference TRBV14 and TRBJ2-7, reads EAGVTQFPSHSVIEKGQTVTLRCDPISGHDNLYWYRRVMGKEIKFLLHFVKESKQDESGMPNNRFLAERTGGTYSTLKVQPAELEDSGVYFCASRRGTGSYEQYFGPGTRLTVT.

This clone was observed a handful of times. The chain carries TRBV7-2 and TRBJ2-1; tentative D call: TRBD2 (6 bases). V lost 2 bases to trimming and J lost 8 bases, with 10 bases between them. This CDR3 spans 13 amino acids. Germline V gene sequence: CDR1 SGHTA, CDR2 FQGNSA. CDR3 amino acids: CASSLIREYEQFF. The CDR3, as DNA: TGTGCCAGCAGCTTAATCCGGGAGTATGAGCAGTTCTTC.

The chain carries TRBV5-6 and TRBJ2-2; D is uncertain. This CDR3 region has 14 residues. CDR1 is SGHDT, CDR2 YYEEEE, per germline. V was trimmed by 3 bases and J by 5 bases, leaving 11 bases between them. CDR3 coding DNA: TGTGCCAGCAGCTCGGTTGATTTAACCGGGGAGCTGTTTTTT. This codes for CASSSVDLTGELFF.

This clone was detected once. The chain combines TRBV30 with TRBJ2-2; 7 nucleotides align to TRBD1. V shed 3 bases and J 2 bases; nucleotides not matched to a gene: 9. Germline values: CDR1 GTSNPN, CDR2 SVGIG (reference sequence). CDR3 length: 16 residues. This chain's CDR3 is CAWRGRGRPNTGELFF. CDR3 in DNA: TGTGCCTGGAGGGGAAGGGGGCGGCCTAACACCGGGGAGCTGTTTTTT.

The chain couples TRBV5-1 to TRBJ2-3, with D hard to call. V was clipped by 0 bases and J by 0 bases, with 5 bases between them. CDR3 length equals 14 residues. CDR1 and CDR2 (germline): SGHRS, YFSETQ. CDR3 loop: CASSLGASTDTQYF. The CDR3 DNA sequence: TGCGCCAGCAGCTTGGGCGCTAGCACAGATACGCAGTATTTT.

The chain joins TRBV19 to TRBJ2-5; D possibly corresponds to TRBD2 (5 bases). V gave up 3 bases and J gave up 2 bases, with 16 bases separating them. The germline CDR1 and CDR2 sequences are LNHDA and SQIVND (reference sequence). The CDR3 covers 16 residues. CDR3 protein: CASSIGAAPGQETQYF. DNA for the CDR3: TGTGCCAGTAGTATCGGAGCGGCCCCCGGACAAGAGACCCAGTACTTC. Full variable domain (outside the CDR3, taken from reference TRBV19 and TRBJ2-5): DGGITQSPKYLFRKEGQNVTLSCEQNLNHDAMYWYRQDPGQGLRLIYYSQIVNDFQKGDIAEGYSVSREKKESFPLTVTSAQKNPTAFYLCASSIGAAPGQETQYFGPGTRLLVL.

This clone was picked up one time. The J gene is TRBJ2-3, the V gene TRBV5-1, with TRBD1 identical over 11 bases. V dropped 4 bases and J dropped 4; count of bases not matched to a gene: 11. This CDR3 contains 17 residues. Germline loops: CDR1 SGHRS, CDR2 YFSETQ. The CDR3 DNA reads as TGCGCCAGCAGCCCCCGGGACAGGGGGTTAGTCCCAGATACGCAGTATTTT. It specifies CASSPRDRGLVPDTQYF. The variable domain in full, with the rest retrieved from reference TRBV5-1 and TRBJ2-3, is KAGVTQTPRYLIKTRGQQVTLSCSPISGHRSVSWYQQTPGQGLQFLFEYFSETQRNKGNFPGRFSGRQFSNSRSEMNVSTLELGDSALYLCASSPRDRGLVPDTQYFGPGTRLTVL.

CDR3 residues: CASSPPAGGSGNEQFF. The CDR3 nucleotides are TGTGCCAGCTCACCACCGGCGGGAGGGTCGGGCAATGAGCAGTTCTTC. This chain uses TRBV18 with TRBJ2-1; 9 nucleotides match TRBD2. V was clipped by 0 bases and J by 6 bases; unmatched bases: 6. The CDR3 has 16 amino acids. Per germline, CDR1 KGHSH and CDR2 LQKENI.

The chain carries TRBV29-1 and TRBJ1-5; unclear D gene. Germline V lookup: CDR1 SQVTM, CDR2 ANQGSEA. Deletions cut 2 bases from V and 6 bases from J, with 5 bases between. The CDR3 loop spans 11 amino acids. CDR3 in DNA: TGCAGCGTTGAAAAGCGTCAGCCCCAGCATTTT. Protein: CSVEKRQPQHF.

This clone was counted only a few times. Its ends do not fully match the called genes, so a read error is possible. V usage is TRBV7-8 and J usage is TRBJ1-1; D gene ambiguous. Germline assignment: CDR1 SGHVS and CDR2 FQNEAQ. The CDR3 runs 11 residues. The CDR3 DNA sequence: TGCGTGAGCTACAGGAACACTGAAGCTTTCTTT. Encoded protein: CVSYRNTEAFF.

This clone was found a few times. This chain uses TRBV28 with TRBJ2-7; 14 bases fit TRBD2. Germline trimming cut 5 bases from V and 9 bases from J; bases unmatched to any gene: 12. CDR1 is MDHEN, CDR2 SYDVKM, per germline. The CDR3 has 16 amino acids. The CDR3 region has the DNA TGTGCCAGCAGTAAACAACCGGGACTAGCGGGAGATGTGCAGTACTTC. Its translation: CASSKQPGLAGDVQYF.

The CDR3 reads CASSIQGSGSYEQYF. CDR3 coding DNA: TGTGCCAGTAGTATTCAGGGTAGCGGGAGCTACGAGCAGTACTTC. This chain joins TRBV19 and TRBJ2-7; 9 bases are a match to TRBD2. V lost 3 bases and J lost 3; bases outside the gene matches: 6. The germline V gene encodes CDR1 LNHDA and CDR2 SQIVND (reference sequence). This CDR3 comprises 15 residues.

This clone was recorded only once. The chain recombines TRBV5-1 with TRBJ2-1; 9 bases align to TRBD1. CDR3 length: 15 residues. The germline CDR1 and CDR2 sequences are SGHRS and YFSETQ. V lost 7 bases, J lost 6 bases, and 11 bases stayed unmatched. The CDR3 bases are TGCGCCAGCCACTCCGGGGGACAGGGAGTCAATGAGCAGTTCTTC. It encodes CASHSGGQGVNEQFF.

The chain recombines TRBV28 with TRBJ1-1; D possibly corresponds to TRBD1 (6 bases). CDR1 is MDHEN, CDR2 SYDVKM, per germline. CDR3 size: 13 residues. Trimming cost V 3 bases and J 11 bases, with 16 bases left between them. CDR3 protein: CASSLERGREAFF. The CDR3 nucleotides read TGTGCCAGCAGTTTGGAGAGGGGGAGGGAGGCTTTCTTT.

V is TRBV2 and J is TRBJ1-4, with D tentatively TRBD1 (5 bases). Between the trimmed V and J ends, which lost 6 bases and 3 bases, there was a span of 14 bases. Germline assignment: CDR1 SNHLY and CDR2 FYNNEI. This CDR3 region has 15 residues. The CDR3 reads CASRAQGLPNEKLFF. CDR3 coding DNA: TGTGCCAGCAGGGCCCAGGGTTTGCCTAATGAAAAACTGTTTTTT. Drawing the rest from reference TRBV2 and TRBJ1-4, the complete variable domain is EPEVTQTPSHQVTQMGQEVILRCVPISNHLYFYWYRQILGQKVEFLVSFYNNEISEKSEIFDDQFSVERPDGSNFTLKIRSTKLEDSAMYFCASRAQGLPNEKLFFGSGTQLSVL.

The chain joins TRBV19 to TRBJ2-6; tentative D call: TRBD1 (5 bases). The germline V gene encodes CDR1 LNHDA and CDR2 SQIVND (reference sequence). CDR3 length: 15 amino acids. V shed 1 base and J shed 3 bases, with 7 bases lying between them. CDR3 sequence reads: CASSIAGFGANVLTF. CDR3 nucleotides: TGTGCCAGTAGTATAGCAGGGTTTGGGGCCAACGTCCTGACTTTC. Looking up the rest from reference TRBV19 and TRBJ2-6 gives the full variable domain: DGGITQSPKYLFRKEGQNVTLSCEQNLNHDAMYWYRQDPGQGLRLIYYSQIVNDFQKGDIAEGYSVSREKKESFPLTVTSAQKNPTAFYLCASSIAGFGANVLTFGAGSRLTVL.